This T cell receptor (beta chain) was profiled in a study of beta chain features in type 1 diabetes. The study, taken as a whole, reports: Equally in patients and controls, shorter templates might have been favored by PCR. Type 1 diabetes patients had TCRB CDR3s that were shorter (moderately but significantly so) in all four CD4+ subsets.

CDR1 SGHRS and CDR2 YFSETQ come from the germline V gene. This CDR3 comprises 15 residues. V was shortened by 3 bases and J by 5 bases, with 14 bases between the two germline ends. The table lists this clone with a few counts. The antigen remains undetermined. cDNA synthesis used the whole RNA isolate, giving expressed TCRB sequences. The table came from immunoSEQ multiplex PCR; TCRdb's copy has only in-frame clones and leaves some out. The table lists approximately 160,000 clones, 9% to 10% of them singletons. The source material was central memory CD4+ T cells from blood. V gene TRBV5-1 combines with J gene TRBJ1-4, with D perhaps TRBD1 (6 bases). The source is a woman aged 18-29 years in good health. The CDR3 region has the DNA TGCGCCAGCAGCTCTACCGGGACAAGAAATGAAAAACTGTTTTTT. Translated: CASSSTGTRNEKLFF.